One and the same sample provided the 17 T cell receptor beta chains below, sequenced in a study of blood T cell repertoires in COVID-19. Produced via immunoSEQ multiplex PCR; TCRdb's table is partial and in-frame only. This sample has fewer than 650,000 clones, with about 89% found just once. Input material: peripheral blood. These receptors were obtained from a woman aged 45-60 years with COVID-19, enrolled during active disease.

The CDR3 DNA is TGTGCCATCAAGAGAGGTCCAGACCCAAACTATGGCTACACCTTC. Translated, it gives CAIKRGPDPNYGYTF. The rearrangement joins TRBV10-3 to TRBJ1-2; D not resolved. The CDR3 is made up of 15 amino acids. Trimming pared 7 bases from V and 2 bases from J, leaving 17 bases between. Germline lookup yields CDR1 ENHRY and CDR2 SYGVKD.

The V gene is TRBV10-1, the J gene TRBJ1-1, with D maybe TRBD1 (5 bases). With 2 bases removed from V and 0 bases from J, the gap between germline ends came to 7 bases. Germline lookup yields CDR1 WNHNN and CDR2 SYGVQD (reference sequence). The CDR3 is 14 amino acids. CDR3 amino acids: CASSETTVNTEAFF. The CDR3 DNA sequence: TGCGCCAGCAGTGAGACGACAGTGAACACTGAAGCTTTCTTT.

This rearrangement joins TRBV12-3 or TRBV12-4 to TRBJ2-3; no reliable D call. CDR3 length equals 13 residues. V lost 6 bases and J lost 2, with 9 bases in between. CDR3 sequence reads: CASSTIYTDTQYF. The CDR3 bases are TGTGCCAGCAGCACAATTTACACAGATACGCAGTATTTT.

V usage is TRBV27 and J usage is TRBJ2-1; 9 bases are a match to TRBD2. Losses at the gene ends were 3 bases for V and 8 bases for J; bases not matched to a gene: 8. This CDR3 comprises 15 residues. Germline CDR1 MNHEY, CDR2 SMNVEV (reference sequence). CDR3: CASSLLAGVRDEQFF. The CDR3 DNA is TGTGCCAGCAGTTTGTTAGCGGGGGTCCGGGATGAGCAGTTCTTC.

V usage is TRBV3-1 (or the pseudogene TRBV3-2) and J usage is TRBJ2-7; a possible D gene is TRBD2 (5 bases). Trimming left V 0 bases short and J 7 bases short, with 10 bases between. CDR1 and CDR2 from the germline V gene are LGHDT and YNNKEL (reference sequence). The CDR3 runs 13 residues. CDR3 sequence (DNA): TGTGCCAGCAGCCAAGAGGACTTCCGGGAGCAGTACTTC. Its protein is CASSQEDFREQYF.

This clone appeared a few times. V and J are TRBV7-7 and TRBJ1-3; tentative D call: TRBD1 (5 bases). The CDR3 contains 13 residues. Germline CDR1 and CDR2: SSHAT and FNYEAQ (reference sequence). V was clipped by 4 bases and J by 2 bases, with 6 bases between them. CDR3 in amino acids: CASSSGAGNTIYF. CDR3 bases: TGTGCCAGCAGCTCGGGGGCTGGAAACACCATATATTTT.

This chain links TRBV5-1 with TRBJ2-1; the D gene is possibly TRBD1 (6 bases). Germline V CDR1 and CDR2: SGHRS, YFSETQ. CDR3 length equals 14 residues. Trimming left V 1 base short and J 5 bases short, with 10 bases between. The CDR3 bases are TGCGCCAGCAGCTTGAGCCCAGGGGACAATGAGCAGTTCTTC. It codes for CASSLSPGDNEQFF.

The chain couples TRBV27 to TRBJ1-5; D is possibly TRBD1 (6 bases). CDR1 is MNHEY, CDR2 SMNVEV, per germline (reference sequence). The ends were cut back, 4 bases at V and 0 bases at J, with 10 bases in the middle. The CDR3 spans 15 residues. This CDR3 reads CASSWGGNSNQPQHF. In DNA form, the CDR3 reads TGTGCCAGCAGTTGGGGGGGCAATAGCAATCAGCCCCAGCATTTT.

The chain uses TRBV11-1 and TRBJ2-2; TRBD2 is a possible D gene (5 bases). The V gene's germline CDR1 is SGHAT and CDR2 FQDESV (reference sequence). This CDR3 spans 14 amino acids. Trimming shortened V by 5 bases and J by 3 bases, and 10 bases separated the two germline ends. CDR3 coding DNA: TGTGCCAGCAGCGCCCGGACTGACACCGGGGAGCTGTTTTTT. Amino acids: CASSARTDTGELFF.

V is TRBV6-6 and J is TRBJ1-4, with D maybe TRBD1 (5 bases). Trimming removed 6 bases from V and 0 bases from J, with 11 bases in between. This CDR3 region has 15 residues. From germline, CDR1 is MNHNY and CDR2 SVGAGI (reference sequence). The CDR3 DNA sequence: TGTGCCAGCAGCGACGACAGTGCAACTAATGAAAAACTGTTTTTT. This translates into CASSDDSATNEKLFF.

A single count supports this clone. The chain uses TRBV5-1 and TRBJ2-7; unclear D gene. Germline loops: CDR1 SGHRS, CDR2 YFSETQ. V dropped 4 bases and J dropped 2 bases, with 13 bases sitting between them. CDR3 length: 14 amino acids. The CDR3 coding sequence is TGCGCCAGCAGCCTAGACGGCAAGACCTACGAGCAGTACTTC. Translated: CASSLDGKTYEQYF.

This chain connects TRBV12-3 or TRBV12-4 to TRBJ1-1; D is possibly TRBD1 (5 bases). The length of the CDR3 is 12 residues. Trimming removed 6 bases from V and 1 base from J, with 6 bases in between. CDR3: CASSGGNTEAFF. In DNA form, the CDR3 reads TGTGCCAGCAGCGGGGGGAACACTGAAGCTTTCTTT.

The chain recombines TRBV6-6 with TRBJ2-5; D ambiguous. V lost 6 bases and J lost 4, with 12 bases in between. The CDR3 consists of 13 residues. The germline gives CDR1 MNHNY, CDR2 SVGAGI (reference sequence). The CDR3 here is CASSREVGETQYF. As DNA, the CDR3 is TGTGCCAGCAGCCGCGAGGTAGGAGAGACCCAGTACTTC.

The chain carries TRBV5-1 and TRBJ1-4, with TRBD1 identical over 7 bases. From germline, CDR1 is SGHRS and CDR2 YFSETQ. V lost 4 bases, J lost 0 bases, and 3 bases stayed unmatched. The CDR3 totals 15 residues. CDR3 nucleotides: TGCGCCAGCAGCACTACAGGGGCAACTAATGAAAAACTGTTTTTT. Translated: CASSTTGATNEKLFF.

The V gene is TRBV6-5, the J gene TRBJ1-2; 7 positions match TRBD1. The CDR3 consists of 15 residues. From germline, CDR1 is MNHEY and CDR2 SVGAGI. V shed 4 bases and J 4 bases; nucleotides not matched to a gene: 9. The CDR3 here is CASSFLPGGSYGYTF. CDR3 bases: TGTGCCAGCAGTTTTCTTCCAGGGGGAAGCTATGGCTACACCTTC.

The V gene is TRBV19, the J gene TRBJ2-7; 10 bases are shared with TRBD1. Looked up from germline, CDR1 is LNHDA and CDR2 is SQIVND (reference sequence). V shed 5 bases, J shed 7 bases, and the junction held 8 bases outside the gene matches. CDR3 length: 14 amino acids. CDR3 sequence (DNA): TGTGCCAGTAGTCCGGGACAGGGGAGGAGGGAGCAGTACTTC. Its translation is CASSPGQGRREQYF.

For this clone: Other DNA sequences in this sample translate to the same CDR3. The CDR3 region has the DNA TGTGCCAGCAGCCTGCGGGGGACTGAAGCTTTCTTT. Translated: CASSLRGTEAFF. This chain links TRBV3-1 (or the pseudogene TRBV3-2) with TRBJ1-1; D possibly corresponds to TRBD1 (5 bases). The CDR3 is made up of 12 amino acids. The germline CDR1 and CDR2 sequences are LGHDT and YNNKEL (reference sequence). Trimming shortened V by 4 bases and J by 5 bases, and 8 bases separated the two germline ends.